The 32 T cell receptor beta chains given below trace back to one sample, sequenced in a study of Tregs in tolerant kidney transplant recipients. Profiling relied on immunoSEQ multiplex PCR, and the TCRdb table lists in-frame clones only, not all of them. Of under 85,000 clones in the sample, 85% to 90% were seen once. The starting material was CD4+ T cells from blood, obtained before the transplant. The receptors derive from a human donor who received a combined kidney and bone marrow transplant.

This clone was observed a few times. The chain couples TRBV2 to TRBJ1-2, with D unresolved. The CDR3 loop spans 12 amino acids. The ends were cut back, 7 bases at V and 4 bases at J, with 10 bases in the middle. CDR1 SNHLY and CDR2 FYNNEI come from the germline V gene. The CDR3 DNA reads as TGTGCCAGCACTCGAGAGGGCTATGGCTACACCTTC. This encodes CASTREGYGYTF.

This clone was seen more than once but under ten times. V gene TRBV30 combines with J gene TRBJ1-2, with D possibly matching TRBD1 (6 bases). CDR1 and CDR2 (germline): GTSNPN, SVGIG (reference sequence). The CDR3 extends over 12 amino acids. V was trimmed by 3 bases and J by 5 bases, leaving 10 bases between them. CDR3 DNA: TGTGCCTGGAGGTTACAGGGATATGGCTACACCTTC. Encoded protein: CAWRLQGYGYTF.

V and J are TRBV9 and TRBJ2-1, with D possibly matching TRBD2 (5 bases). CDR1 and CDR2 (germline): SGDLS, YYNGEE. The germline V and J ends were trimmed by 4 bases and 0 bases, with 14 bases remaining between them. The CDR3 length is 16 residues. The CDR3 protein is CASSLDGGSSYNEQFF. The CDR3 coding sequence is TGTGCCAGCAGCCTCGACGGTGGGAGCTCCTACAATGAGCAGTTCTTC.

The CDR3: CASSLERVYYYGYTF. The CDR3 DNA reads as TGTGCCAGCAGCTTAGAGCGCGTCTATTACTATGGCTACACCTTC. The chain recombines TRBV7-2 with TRBJ1-2; the D is unclear. Looked up from germline, CDR1 is SGHTA and CDR2 is FQGNSA. This CDR3 comprises 15 residues. The V and J ends lost 1 base and 3 bases respectively, with 12 bases between them. The whole variable domain, remainder taken from reference TRBV7-2 and TRBJ1-2, is GAGVSQSPSNKVTEKGKDVELRCDPISGHTALYWYRQSLGQGLEFLIYFQGNSAPDKSGLPSDRFSAERTGGSVSTLTIQRTQQEDSAVYLCASSLERVYYYGYTFGSGTRLTVV.

The V and J genes are TRBV6-1 and TRBJ1-2, with TRBD1 as a possible D gene (6 bases). Germline lookup yields CDR1 MNHNS and CDR2 SASEGT. The CDR3 extends over 12 amino acids. V was cut by 4 bases and J by 5 bases, with 8 bases left in between. CDR3 DNA: TGTGCCAGCAGTGTGCAGGGGTATGGCTACACCTTC. It is translated as CASSVQGYGYTF.

The gene calls are TRBV7-2 and TRBJ2-5; TRBD2 agrees at 10 bases. The CDR3 sequence is 17 residues long. V shed 3 bases and J 0 bases; nucleotides not matched to a gene: 7. Germline V gene data show CDR1 as SGHTA and CDR2 as FQGNSA. The CDR3 loop reads CASSLGLAGGYQETQYF. In DNA, the CDR3 is TGTGCCAGCAGCTTGGGCTTAGCGGGAGGTTACCAAGAGACCCAGTACTTC.

This chain connects TRBV9 to TRBJ1-1; the match to TRBD1 covers 8 bases. Germline V CDR1 and CDR2: SGDLS, YYNGEE. V shed 4 bases, J shed 1 base, and the junction held 6 bases outside the gene matches. The CDR3 extends over 15 amino acids. The CDR3 reads CASSPTGAQNTEAFF. The CDR3 DNA sequence: TGTGCCAGCAGCCCGACAGGGGCCCAGAACACTGAAGCTTTCTTT.

The chain employs TRBV5-1 and TRBJ2-2; D gene uncertain. Germline CDR1 and CDR2: SGHRS and YFSETQ. This CDR3 comprises 14 residues. The V end was cut by 5 bases, the J end by 4 bases, with 12 bases between. This CDR3 reads CASSGQAGTGELFF. In DNA, the CDR3 is TGCGCCAGCAGTGGGCAGGCCGGCACCGGGGAGCTGTTTTTT.

The chain combines TRBV18 with TRBJ2-3; 7 bases are a match to TRBD2. Trimming cost V 3 bases and J 9 bases; bases outside gene matches: 18. The CDR3 loop spans 17 amino acids. CDR1 KGHSH and CDR2 LQKENI come from the germline V gene. CDR3 residues: CASSPPSGTSSLKTQYF. The CDR3 DNA follows: TGTGCCAGCTCACCGCCCAGCGGGACCTCCTCCCTGAAGACGCAGTATTTT.

This rearrangement joins TRBV28 to TRBJ1-1, with D possibly being TRBD1 (6 bases). CDR1 is MDHEN and CDR2 is SYDVKM in the germline V gene. V lost 7 bases to trimming and J lost 0 bases, with 21 bases between them. The CDR3 is 17 amino acids. The DNA of the CDR3 is TGTGCCAGCACCGGGGGGGGCGCCACCCGAATGAACACTGAAGCTTTCTTT. It yields the protein CASTGGGATRMNTEAFF.

The chain carries TRBV5-4 and TRBJ1-2; possibly TRBD1 for D (6 bases). CDR3 length: 13 amino acids. The germline V gene has CDR1 SGHNT and CDR2 YYREEE (reference sequence). V was cut by 2 bases and J by 7 bases, with 12 bases left in between. The CDR3 coding sequence is TGTGCCAGCAGCTTCCCAGGGGCCGGTGGCTACACCTTC. Protein: CASSFPGAGGYTF.

The chain carries TRBV19 and TRBJ1-5, with TRBD1 identical over 8 bases. The CDR3 runs 16 residues. V was pared by 1 base and J by 5 bases, with 7 bases of the junction left unmatched. The germline CDR1 and CDR2 sequences are LNHDA and SQIVND (reference sequence). The CDR3 is CASSIAVGTGDQPQHF. The CDR3 bases are TGTGCCAGTAGTATAGCTGTAGGGACAGGCGATCAGCCCCAGCATTTT.

The chain combines TRBV6-7 with TRBJ2-7; a weak D match, TRBD2 (5 bases). TRBV6-7 falls under the ORF class, with uncertain function. V shed 2 bases and J shed 5 bases, with 13 bases lying between them. The CDR3 extends over 14 amino acids. The CDR3 DNA follows: TGTGCCAGCAGTTACCGCCGGTGGGGAGACGAGCAGTACTTC. Its translation is CASSYRRWGDEQYF.

V usage is TRBV2 and J usage is TRBJ2-2; the match to TRBD1 covers 7 bases. Germline V gene sequence: CDR1 SNHLY, CDR2 FYNNEI. The trim removed 8 bases at V and 0 bases at J, leaving 6 bases unmatched. This CDR3 has 15 amino acids. In nucleotides, the CDR3 is TGTGCCAGCCGAGGACAGGTTGCGAACACCGGGGAGCTGTTTTTT. It encodes CASRGQVANTGELFF. Full variable domain (missing parts from reference TRBV2 and TRBJ2-2): EPEVTQTPSHQVTQMGQEVILRCVPISNHLYFYWYRQILGQKVEFLVSFYNNEISEKSEIFDDQFSVERPDGSNFTLKIRSTKLEDSAMYFCASRGQVANTGELFFGEGSRLTVL.

This clone was detected a few times. The rearrangement links TRBV28 to TRBJ1-2; D is ambiguous. The germline V and J ends were trimmed by 5 bases and 3 bases, with 7 bases remaining between them. This CDR3 spans 12 amino acids. The germline V gene encodes CDR1 MDHEN and CDR2 SYDVKM. The CDR3 DNA reads TGTGCCAGCAGTGCCGGGGACTATGGCTACACCTTC. Translating it yields CASSAGDYGYTF.

Only a few counts were recorded for this clone. This chain uses TRBV6-1 with TRBJ2-1, with D maybe TRBD1 (7 bases). Deletions cut 4 bases from V and 12 bases from J, with 16 bases between. The CDR3 runs 13 residues. Germline loops: CDR1 MNHNS, CDR2 SASEGT. The chain's CDR3 is CASSGGPQGGQFF. CDR3 coding DNA: TGTGCCAGCAGTGGAGGGCCCCAGGGGGGGCAGTTCTTC.

The rearrangement joins TRBV7-8 to TRBJ2-7; the D gene is possibly TRBD1 (6 bases). The CDR3 consists of 15 residues. CDR1 SGHVS and CDR2 FQNEAQ come from the germline V gene. V lost 4 bases, J lost 2 bases, and 15 bases lay in between. CDR3 region: CASSSNRVYTYEQYF. The CDR3 DNA sequence: TGTGCCAGCAGCTCAAACAGGGTATACACCTACGAGCAGTACTTC.

This clone was picked up one time. The J gene is TRBJ1-5, the V gene TRBV10-3; 8 nucleotides agree with TRBD1. There are 12 residues in the CDR3. From germline, CDR1 is ENHRY and CDR2 SYGVKD. With 10 bases clipped from V and 4 bases from J, the junction kept 3 bases outside the gene matches. The CDR3 nucleotides read TGTGCCAGCCAGGGGGCAAATCAGCCCCAGCATTTT. It encodes CASQGANQPQHF.

The rearrangement joins TRBV6-6 to TRBJ2-1, with D perhaps matching TRBD2 (6 bases). The CDR3 is made up of 15 amino acids. Germline V gene sequence: CDR1 MNHNY, CDR2 SVGAGI (reference sequence). Trimming shortened V by 5 bases and J by 3 bases, and 14 bases separated the two germline ends. Here the CDR3 reads CASSARGTDYNEQFF. CDR3 nucleotides: TGTGCCAGCAGTGCCCGCGGGACTGACTACAATGAGCAGTTCTTC.

V and J are TRBV5-1 and TRBJ2-1, with a possible D match to TRBD2 (5 bases). The V and J ends lost 7 bases and 9 bases respectively, with 11 bases between them. In germline, CDR1 is SGHRS, CDR2 YFSETQ. The CDR3 is 11 amino acids. The CDR3 sequence is CASEGWGEQFF. CDR3 sequence (DNA): TGCGCCAGCGAGGGTTGGGGTGAGCAGTTCTTC.

The V and J genes are TRBV18 and TRBJ1-1, with D possibly TRBD1 on 5 matching bases. Germline-derived CDR1 and CDR2 are KGHSH and LQKENI. The germline V and J ends were trimmed by 5 bases and 1 base, with 11 bases remaining between them. This CDR3 region has 14 residues. CDR3 coding DNA: TGTGCCAGCTCAATGGGACTGCAGAACACTGAAGCTTTCTTT. Its translation is CASSMGLQNTEAFF.

V is TRBV6-5 and J is TRBJ1-4, with D hard to call. V was pared by 5 bases and J by 5 bases, with 9 bases between. Germline assignment: CDR1 MNHEY and CDR2 SVGAGI. The CDR3 runs 13 residues. The CDR3 sequence is CASSPGLNEKLFF. The CDR3 bases are TGTGCCAGCAGTCCAGGACTAAATGAAAAACTGTTTTTT.

The V gene is TRBV6-6, the J gene TRBJ1-2; 8 nucleotides match TRBD1. V shed 6 bases, J shed 7 bases, and the junction held 7 bases outside the gene matches. CDR1 is MNHNY, CDR2 SVGAGI, per germline (reference sequence). CDR3 size: 13 residues. CDR3 region: CASRMDRDGGYTF. The CDR3 coding sequence is TGTGCCAGCAGAATGGACAGGGATGGTGGCTACACCTTC.

On this clone: The junction shows a germline mismatch at one end, possibly a read error. This chain connects TRBV28 to TRBJ1-4, with D perhaps TRBD1 (6 bases). This CDR3 comprises 15 residues. From germline, CDR1 is MDHEN and CDR2 SYDVKM. CDR3 coding DNA: TGTGCCAGCAGTACAGGGACACAGACTACTGAAAAACTGTTTTTT. It translates to CASSTGTQTTEKLFF.

V gene TRBV28 combines with J gene TRBJ2-7; maybe TRBD1 (6 bases). Looked up from germline, CDR1 is MDHEN and CDR2 is SYDVKM. The CDR3 is made up of 13 amino acids. The V end was cut by 3 bases, the J end by 5 bases, with 11 bases between. The CDR3 spells CASSFGDRNEQYF. The CDR3 bases are TGTGCCAGCAGTTTTGGAGACAGGAACGAGCAGTACTTC.

The rearrangement joins TRBV11-2 to TRBJ1-5; D may be TRBD1 (5 bases). CDR3 length equals 15 residues. V was pared by 5 bases and J by 2 bases, with 13 bases between. Germline assignment: CDR1 SGHAT and CDR2 FQNNGV. The DNA for the CDR3 is TGTGCCAGCAGCGCGGGGCCCTGGGGCAATCAGCCCCAGCATTTT. Translating it yields CASSAGPWGNQPQHF.

J is TRBJ1-5 and V is TRBV19; TRBD1 is a possible D gene (6 bases). The CDR3 loop spans 14 amino acids. Germline CDR1 is LNHDA and CDR2 is SQIVND (reference sequence). Trimming left V 1 base short and J 7 bases short, with 11 bases between. CDR3 amino acids: CASSIVGGGQPQHF. In DNA form, the CDR3 reads TGTGCCAGTAGTATAGTTGGGGGCGGACAGCCCCAGCATTTT.

This clone came up once. The J gene is TRBJ2-7, the V gene TRBV29-1; 7 nucleotides align to TRBD1. The CDR3 has 13 amino acids. V dropped 7 bases and J dropped 0; count of bases not matched to a gene: 6. Germline V gene lookup returns CDR1 SQVTM and CDR2 ANQGSEA. CDR3 in amino acids: CSARTGVSYEQYF. The CDR3, as DNA: TGCAGCGCCCGGACAGGTGTCTCCTACGAGCAGTACTTC.

The chain has TRBV5-1 and TRBJ2-2, with a weak D call TRBD1 (7 bases). CDR3 size: 17 residues. Trimming shortened V by 4 bases and J by 5 bases, and 21 bases separated the two germline ends. Germline V gene data show CDR1 as SGHRS and CDR2 as YFSETQ. The CDR3 DNA sequence: TGCGCCAGCAGCCTCGGGTCCAGGGGGGATAGTACCGGGGAGCTGTTTTTT. Amino acid sequence: CASSLGSRGDSTGELFF.

The genes are TRBV27 and TRBJ2-3; 8 nucleotides agree with TRBD2. The CDR3 loop spans 16 amino acids. V was clipped by 0 bases and J by 6 bases; unmatched bases: 8. The germline CDR1 and CDR2 sequences are MNHEY and SMNVEV (reference sequence). CDR3 loop: CASSLSLAAQRDTQYF. CDR3 nucleotide sequence: TGTGCCAGCAGTTTATCACTAGCGGCTCAGCGGGATACGCAGTATTTT.

The rearrangement joins TRBV5-5 to TRBJ2-7; D perhaps matches TRBD1 (7 bases). This CDR3 has 14 residues. The germline V gene has CDR1 SGHKS and CDR2 YYEKEE (reference sequence). V was cut by 4 bases and J by 3 bases, with 14 bases left in between. The CDR3 DNA reads TGTGCCAGCAGCCTGGGGGGACAGTTCTACGAGCAGTACTTC. Translating it yields CASSLGGQFYEQYF.

V and J are TRBV4-3 and TRBJ2-2; D possibly corresponds to TRBD2 (6 bases). In germline, CDR1 is LGHNA, CDR2 YSLEER. This CDR3 spans 15 amino acids. V was trimmed by 1 base and J by 5 bases, leaving 11 bases between them. CDR3 sequence (DNA): TGCGCCAGCAGCCAAGTACCCGCGGGGACCGGGGAGCTGTTTTTT. Translation gives CASSQVPAGTGELFF.